In this sample, the clone carrying this T cell receptor beta chain is medium-sized (0.01 to 0.1%). Its antigen is not identified. The CDR3 is 17 residues long. V was clipped by 6 bases and J by 0 bases, with 17 bases between them. Germline CDR1 reads SGHVT; CDR2 reads SQSDAQ. This record belongs to a study of spatial heterogeneity in lung cancer. The study's findings and limits: The number of expanded tumor alpha and beta chains correlated with mutation number.

The time point: sample taken at primary tumor resection. Samples were obtained from 70 or so donors, all untreated early-stage non-small cell lung cancer patients. Whole RNA, which was extracted from tumor, nontumor lung tissue or frozen PBMC, was sequenced without any cell sorting. In the library, each TCR cDNA molecule bore its own unique molecular identifier. TCRdb reprocessed the 5' RACE reads with MiXCR, giving one entry per CDR3 protein. This table holds about 3,000 distinct CDR3 sequences, 15% to 20% found once. This chain connects TRBV7-4 to TRBJ1-4; no definite D call. The sample consisted of lung tumor tissue, taken at surgery. The source is a male donor with early-stage non-small cell lung cancer. CDR3 amino acids: CASSSRPGPATNEKLFF. In DNA, the CDR3 is TGTGCCAGCAGTTCCCGGCCCGGCCCTGCAACTAATGAAAAACTGTTTTTT.